Described below is a single T cell receptor beta chain sequence and its context. The table came from immunoSEQ multiplex PCR; TCRdb's copy has only in-frame clones and leaves some out. The sample lists 75,000 to 90,000 clones; around 90% were seen once. The record originates from a study of T cell responses to AZD1222 COVID-19 vaccine. Looking at the study overall: Pooling of second doses given at about 4 or about 12 weeks was done.

CDR1 and CDR2 (germline): SNHLY, FYNNEI. CDR3 length: 17 residues. Trimming took off 0 bases at V and 0 bases at J, with 13 bases between the two ends. The clonotype originates from an adult in good health. This chain joins TRBV2 and TRBJ2-3; possibly TRBD2 for D (5 bases). The starting material was peripheral blood, obtained on day 0 of AZD1222 vaccination. The CDR3 loop reads CASSEAGWTVSTDTQYF. CDR3 DNA sequence: TGTGCCAGCAGTGAAGCGGGATGGACTGTGAGCACAGATACGCAGTATTTT.